Below are 7 T cell receptor delta chains sequenced from a single sample in a study of gamma-delta T cells after stem cell transplantation. TCRdb processed the RT-PCR reads again with the CATT caller. The data contain a few thousand delta-chain clones, about 15% of them singletons. The specimen was gamma-delta T cells. The receptor source for this set is a human donor. It is not recorded whose cells these are; they may come from a transplant donor.

By share, this clone counts as large (0.1 to 1%). Other DNA sequences from this sample encode an identical CDR3 as well. The V call is TRDV2, the J call TRDJ3; 8 bases agree with TRDD3. CDR3 length: 18 amino acids. V lost 0 bases and J lost 0; bases outside the gene matches: 3. Germline V CDR1 and CDR2: GEAIGNYY, EKD. CDR3 in amino acids: CACDTAGGHSWDTRQMFF. The CDR3 coding sequence is TGTGCCTGTGACACCGCTGGGGGACACTCCTGGGACACCCGACAGATGTTTTTC.

The chain links TRDV1 to TRDJ1; TRDD3 agrees at 10 bases. The germline V gene has CDR1 TSWWSYY and CDR2 QGS. Unmatched junction bases numbered 27, after V lost 2 bases and J lost 0 bases. The CDR3 covers 24 residues. The CDR3 region has the DNA TGTGCTCTTGGGGAAGTAGCGCCGGGCCCCTACTGGGGGATCGCACGCCAGTACACCGATAAACTCATCTTT. This gives the protein CALGEVAPGPYWGIARQYTDKLIF.

As concerns this clone: Other DNA sequences in the sample encode the same CDR3. The V gene call reads TRDV1; no J gene was called; the D segment call TRDD3 is taken from the table without a DNA check. The CDR3 is 25 amino acids. CDR1 is TSWWSYY, CDR2 QGS, per germline. CDR3 sequence reads: CALGEGWVPRPLPGGYAALTAQLFF. Here the CDR3 DNA reads TGTGCTCTTGGGGAAGGGTGGGTTCCTAGGCCCCTCCCTGGGGGATACGCCGCTTTGACAGCACAGCTCTTCTTT.

By sample share, this clone is medium-sized. The V call is TRDV1, the J call TRDJ1; D unresolved. V lost 6 bases, J lost 0 bases, and 20 bases lay in between. This CDR3 comprises 17 residues. Germline V gene lookup returns CDR1 TSWWSYY and CDR2 QGS. The CDR3 sequence: CALGPPGGTHYTDKLIF. The CDR3 nucleotides read TGTGCTCTTGGCCCCCCCGGTGGGACACATTACACCGATAAACTCATCTTT.

This clone was seen more than once but under ten times. V is TRDV1 and J is TRDJ1, with D unclear. V lost 2 bases and J 0 bases, leaving 10 bases between the germline ends. The CDR3 is 15 residues long. Germline CDR1 and CDR2: TSWWSYY and QGS. CDR3 sequence (DNA): TGTGCTCTTGGGGAAATTCCGCTGAACACCGATAAACTCATCTTT. It translates to CALGEIPLNTDKLIF.

As for this clone: The sample has other DNA sequences that encode this CDR3 too. The J gene was recorded as TRDJ1; no V gene was called; TRDD3, the D gene given by the table, was not confirmed from the DNA. The CDR3 length is 20 residues. This CDR3 reads CALGELVGSYRGIHADKLIF. The DNA of the CDR3 is TGTGCTCTTGGGGAACTAGTCGGTTCCTATCGGGGGATACACGCCGATAAACTCATCTTT.

The V call is TRDV2, the J call TRDJ3; 11 bases are a match to TRDD3. V was clipped by 3 bases and J by 18 bases; unmatched bases: 27. From germline, CDR1 is GEAIGNYY and CDR2 EKD. There are 20 residues in the CDR3. For the CDR3, the DNA is TGTGCCTGTGACCTAGCTGGGGGATACAAGATCGCTCGTGACACCCGCCGGATGTTTTTC. It encodes CACDLAGGYKIARDTRRMFF.